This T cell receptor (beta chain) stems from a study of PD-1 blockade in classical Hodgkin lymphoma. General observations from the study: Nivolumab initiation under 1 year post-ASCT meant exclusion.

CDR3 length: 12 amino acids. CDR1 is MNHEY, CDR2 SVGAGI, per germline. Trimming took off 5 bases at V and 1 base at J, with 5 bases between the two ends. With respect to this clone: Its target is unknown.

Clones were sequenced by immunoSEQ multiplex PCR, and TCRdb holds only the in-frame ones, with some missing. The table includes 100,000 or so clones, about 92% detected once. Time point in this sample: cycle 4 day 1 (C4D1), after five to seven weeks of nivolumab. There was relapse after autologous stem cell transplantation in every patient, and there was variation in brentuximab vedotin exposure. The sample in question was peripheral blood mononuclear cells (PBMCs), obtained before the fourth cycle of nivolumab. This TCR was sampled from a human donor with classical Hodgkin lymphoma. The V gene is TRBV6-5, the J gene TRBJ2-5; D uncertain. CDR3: CASSDIQETQYF. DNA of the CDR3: TGTGCCAGCAGTGACATCCAAGAGACCCAGTACTTC.